The 27 T cell receptor beta chains below come from one sample, sequenced in a study of chemoradiotherapy in HPV16-positive cancers. Sequencing was performed with immunoSEQ multiplex PCR; in TCRdb, only in-frame clones are kept and a portion is missing. The sample shows 65,000 to 80,000 clones, about 88% of them seen only once. The sample here was blood, taken from a patient who underwent chemoradiotherapy. The receptor source for this set is a human donor with HPV-associated anogenital cancer.

This rearrangement joins TRBV5-1 to TRBJ1-4; D is unresolved. Trimming removed 5 bases from V and 5 bases from J, with 10 bases in between. This CDR3 is built from 13 residues. Germline CDR1 and CDR2: SGHRS and YFSETQ. The CDR3 nucleotides read TGCGCCAGCAGACAGTTAGAGAATGAAAAACTGTTTTTT. Encoded protein: CASRQLENEKLFF.

Remarks on this clone: Other DNA sequences in the sample encode the same CDR3. The chain joins TRBV7-9 to TRBJ2-3; no clear D. Germline V gives CDR1 SEHNR, CDR2 FQNEAQ (reference sequence). This CDR3 is built from 14 residues. Trimming stripped 5 bases from V and 0 bases from J, with 9 bases between. The CDR3 sequence is CASSLSTSTDTQYF. DNA for the CDR3: TGTGCCAGCAGCCTGTCTACTAGCACAGATACGCAGTATTTT. The whole variable domain, filled in from reference TRBV7-9 and TRBJ2-3, reads DTGVSQNPRHKITKRGQNVTFRCDPISEHNRLYWYRQTLGQGPEFLTYFQNEAQLEKSRLLSDRFSAERPKGSFSTLEIQRTEQGDSAMYLCASSLSTSTDTQYFGPGTRLTVL.

CDR3 in amino acids: CASSFTSSYEQYF. CDR3 nucleotide sequence: TGTGCCAGCAGCTTTACTAGCTCCTACGAGCAGTACTTC. The chain employs TRBV5-4 and TRBJ2-7; the D gene is possibly TRBD2 (5 bases). Deletions cut 2 bases from V and 0 bases from J, with 6 bases between. The V gene's germline CDR1 is SGHNT and CDR2 YYREEE (reference sequence). The CDR3 is made up of 13 amino acids.

The chain carries TRBV5-1 and TRBJ1-1; D may be TRBD1 (5 bases). CDR3 length: 14 residues. Germline loops: CDR1 SGHRS, CDR2 YFSETQ. V was shortened by 5 bases and J by 5 bases, with 16 bases between the two germline ends. In DNA form, the CDR3 reads TGCGCCAGCAGGGATAGTAGGGGAAAGACTGAAGCTTTCTTT. The encoded protein is CASRDSRGKTEAFF.

The rearrangement joins TRBV6-1 to TRBJ1-2; no definite D call. The germline V and J ends were trimmed by 6 bases and 6 bases, with 14 bases remaining between them. CDR3 length equals 13 residues. The V gene's germline CDR1 is MNHNS and CDR2 SASEGT. CDR3 nucleotide sequence: TGTGCCAGCAGCGCCGCGATTTATGATGGCTACACCTTC. Translating it yields CASSAAIYDGYTF.

This clone was detected once. This same CDR3 is encoded by further DNA sequences in the sample. The rearrangement links TRBV6-6 to TRBJ2-7, with TRBD2 matching over 9 bases. In germline, CDR1 is MNHNY, CDR2 SVGAGI (reference sequence). This CDR3 has 13 amino acids. V shed 4 bases and J 2 bases; nucleotides not matched to a gene: 0. The DNA of the CDR3 is TGTGCCAGCAGTTTAGCGGGGGCCTACGAGCAGTACTTC. Its translation: CASSLAGAYEQYF.

The J gene is TRBJ1-2, the V gene TRBV6-4; a possible D gene is TRBD1 (6 bases). Germline CDR1 reads MRHNA; CDR2 reads SNTAGT. The V and J ends lost 5 bases and 1 base respectively, with 14 bases between them. CDR3 size: 15 residues. The DNA of the CDR3 is TGTGCCAGCAGTTCCCGAGAGGGGGGTAACTATGGCTACACCTTC. It codes for CASSSREGGNYGYTF.

The chain uses TRBV2 and TRBJ2-7, with 7 bases identical to TRBD1. The CDR3 consists of 12 residues. The germline CDR1 and CDR2 sequences are SNHLY and FYNNEI. The junction had 7 bases not matched to a gene; V was cut back by 9 bases and J by 5 bases. CDR3 DNA sequence: TGTGCCAGTGGCAGACAGGGTAACGAGCAGTACTTC. This sequence encodes CASGRQGNEQYF.

The chain is built from TRBV5-6 and TRBJ2-5, with D maybe TRBD2 (5 bases). CDR3 length: 14 amino acids. V lost 1 base to trimming and J lost 5 bases, with 12 bases between them. Germline CDR1 and CDR2: SGHDT and YYEEEE. Here the CDR3 reads CASSLRGFGETQYF. The CDR3 DNA sequence: TGTGCCAGCAGCTTGAGAGGGTTCGGGGAGACCCAGTACTTC.

The chain recombines TRBV6-1 with TRBJ2-1; D possibly uses TRBD1 or TRBD2 (7 bases each). The germline V gene has CDR1 MNHNS and CDR2 SASEGT. The V and J ends lost 6 bases and 3 bases respectively, with 15 bases between them. This CDR3 comprises 15 residues. Here the CDR3 reads CASRRAGQFYNEQFF. CDR3 sequence (DNA): TGTGCCAGCAGACGAGCGGGACAGTTCTACAATGAGCAGTTCTTC.

J is TRBJ1-4 and V is TRBV5-6; D unclear. V lost 2 bases, J lost 8 bases, and 16 bases lay in between. Germline V gives CDR1 SGHDT, CDR2 YYEEEE. The CDR3 consists of 15 residues. The CDR3 bases are TGTGCCAGCAGCTTTTTCGGCGAAGACCGGGAAAAACTGTTTTTT. It translates to CASSFFGEDREKLFF.

This sequence joins TRBV7-2 and TRBJ2-5; 9 bases map to TRBD2. CDR3 length: 16 amino acids. CDR1 and CDR2 (germline): SGHTA, FQGNSA. The trim removed 1 base at V and 3 bases at J, leaving 6 bases unmatched. CDR3 residues: CASSLGSAGGEETQYF. CDR3 in DNA: TGTGCCAGCAGCTTAGGTTCTGCGGGAGGGGAAGAGACCCAGTACTTC.

This clone was observed a few times. The rearrangement joins TRBV6-5 to TRBJ2-7, with 12 bases identical to TRBD1. This CDR3 contains 14 residues. Per the germline V gene, CDR1 is MNHEY and CDR2 is SVGAGI. Trimming cost V 6 bases and J 4 bases; bases outside gene matches: 4. This CDR3 is CASSLGQGAYEQYF. CDR3 in DNA: TGTGCCAGCAGCCTGGGACAGGGGGCTTACGAGCAGTACTTC.

In DNA form, the CDR3 reads TGCGCCAGCAGCCTCATGTACGGGAACACTGAAGCTTTCTTT. Translated, it gives CASSLMYGNTEAFF. The chain is built from TRBV5-1 and TRBJ1-1; no reliable D call. CDR1 and CDR2 (germline): SGHRS, YFSETQ. Trimming pared 4 bases from V and 1 base from J, leaving 11 bases between. The CDR3 runs to 14 residues. The full variable domain, with the rest looked up from reference TRBV5-1 and TRBJ1-1, is KAGVTQTPRYLIKTRGQQVTLSCSPISGHRSVSWYQQTPGQGLQFLFEYFSETQRNKGNFPGRFSGRQFSNSRSEMNVSTLELGDSALYLCASSLMYGNTEAFFGQGTRLTVV.

This sequence joins TRBV9 and TRBJ1-2; D remains ambiguous. Germline CDR1 reads SGDLS; CDR2 reads YYNGEE. V gave up 3 bases and J gave up 4 bases, with 7 bases separating them. The CDR3 runs 12 residues. The CDR3 DNA sequence: TGTGCCAGCAGCGGGATTGGCTATGGCTACACCTTC. Translated, it gives CASSGIGYGYTF.

With respect to this clone: Different DNA sequences within this sample yield the same CDR3. J is TRBJ2-1 and V is TRBV7-9; maybe TRBD1 (6 bases). With 0 bases removed from V and 7 bases from J, the gap between germline ends came to 13 bases. CDR3 length: 15 amino acids. Germline loops: CDR1 SEHNR, CDR2 FQNEAQ (reference sequence). CDR3 protein: CASSLAMGQSNEQFF. DNA for the CDR3: TGTGCCAGCAGCTTAGCGATGGGACAAAGTAATGAGCAGTTCTTC.

This chain joins TRBV20-1 and TRBJ1-2; D is uncertain. The germline gives CDR1 DFQATT, CDR2 SNEGSKA (reference sequence). This CDR3 contains 10 residues. Trimming removed 5 bases at V and 7 bases at J, with 8 bases between. DNA of the CDR3: TGCAGTGCTTGGGTGGGTGGCTACACCTTC. It translates to CSAWVGGYTF.

The V gene is TRBV5-1, the J gene TRBJ2-4, with D maybe TRBD2 (5 bases). The V end lost 0 bases, the J end lost 2 bases, and 12 bases lay between the germline ends. From germline, CDR1 is SGHRS and CDR2 YFSETQ. This CDR3 comprises 16 residues. Here the CDR3 DNA reads TGCGCCAGCAGCTTGGTGCTTAGCGCAACCAAAAACATTCAGTACTTC. Residues: CASSLVLSATKNIQYF.

The chain couples TRBV4-2 to TRBJ2-1; 11 positions match TRBD2. V dropped 1 base and J dropped 4; count of bases not matched to a gene: 9. Germline V lookup: CDR1 LGHNA, CDR2 YNFKEQ. The CDR3 has 18 amino acids. The CDR3 DNA sequence: TGTGCCAGCAGCCAAGTGGGACTAGCGGACCCCGGTTACAATGAGCAGTTCTTC. This codes for CASSQVGLADPGYNEQFF.

This clone was picked up a small number of times. The chain has TRBV28 and TRBJ1-2, with 10 bases identical to TRBD1. Looked up from germline, CDR1 is MDHEN and CDR2 is SYDVKM. The CDR3 has 14 residues. V dropped 6 bases and J dropped 4; count of bases not matched to a gene: 5. The CDR3 sequence: CASSRDRGSYGYTF. The DNA for the CDR3 is TGTGCCAGCAGCCGGGACAGGGGCAGCTATGGCTACACCTTC.

This sequence joins TRBV5-1 and TRBJ2-1; the match to TRBD2 covers 9 bases. V lost 1 base, J lost 5 bases, and 4 bases stayed unmatched. CDR1 and CDR2 from the germline V gene are SGHRS and YFSETQ. This CDR3 contains 15 residues. The DNA for the CDR3 is TGCGCCAGCAGCTTGTATTCTAGCGGGGACAATGAGCAGTTCTTC. This encodes CASSLYSSGDNEQFF.

V and J are TRBV27 and TRBJ2-5; D ambiguous. Trimming took 5 bases from V and 9 from J, leaving 19 bases between them. CDR1 and CDR2 (germline): MNHEY, SMNVEV (reference sequence). CDR3 length: 14 residues. CDR3 sequence reads: CASSGEIAPLAQYF. The CDR3 DNA follows: TGTGCCAGCAGTGGGGAAATTGCCCCATTGGCCCAGTACTTC.

The chain combines TRBV5-1 with TRBJ1-1; D unclear. Trimming pared 4 bases from V and 4 bases from J, leaving 11 bases between. The germline V gene encodes CDR1 SGHRS and CDR2 YFSETQ. The CDR3 contains 13 residues. The CDR3 region has the DNA TGCGCCAGCAGCCGGAATTGGGGCACTGAAGCTTTCTTT. Its translation is CASSRNWGTEAFF.

The chain recombines TRBV7-2 with TRBJ2-3, with TRBD1 matching over 11 bases. CDR3 length: 15 amino acids. Per the germline V gene, CDR1 is SGHTA and CDR2 is FQGNSA. V dropped 5 bases and J dropped 4; count of bases not matched to a gene: 5. CDR3 in amino acids: CASSPWGQGADTQYF. CDR3 nucleotides: TGTGCCAGCAGCCCGTGGGGACAGGGGGCAGATACGCAGTATTTT.

This sequence joins TRBV11-3 and TRBJ1-1; D is undetermined. V was pared by 2 bases and J by 2 bases, with 6 bases between. This CDR3 spans 13 amino acids. Germline V gene sequence: CDR1 SGHNT, CDR2 YENEEA. This CDR3 is CASSLSLNTEAFF. In nucleotides, the CDR3 is TGTGCCAGCAGCTTAAGCCTAAACACTGAAGCTTTCTTT.

In this sample, this clone turned up a few times. The junction shows a germline mismatch at one end, possibly a read error. The gene calls are TRBV14 and TRBJ1-1, with D perhaps TRBD1 (5 bases). Germline V gives CDR1 SGHDN, CDR2 FVKESK. This CDR3 has 13 amino acids. The CDR3 DNA sequence: TGTGCCAGCAGCCCCGACCTTCGGGGCCGAAACACATTT. Its protein is CASSPDLRGRNTF.

This clone was counted a single time. The rearrangement joins TRBV30 to TRBJ1-1; TRBD1 agrees at 11 bases. The ends lost 5 bases at V and 1 base at J; junction bases unmatched: 12. Germline V gene data show CDR1 as GTSNPN and CDR2 as SVGIG (reference sequence). This CDR3 is 17 amino acids long. The CDR3 nucleotides read TGTGCCTGGGCCGGGACAGGGGGTTTGAGAAGGAACACTGAAGCTTTCTTT. Encoded protein: CAWAGTGGLRRNTEAFF.